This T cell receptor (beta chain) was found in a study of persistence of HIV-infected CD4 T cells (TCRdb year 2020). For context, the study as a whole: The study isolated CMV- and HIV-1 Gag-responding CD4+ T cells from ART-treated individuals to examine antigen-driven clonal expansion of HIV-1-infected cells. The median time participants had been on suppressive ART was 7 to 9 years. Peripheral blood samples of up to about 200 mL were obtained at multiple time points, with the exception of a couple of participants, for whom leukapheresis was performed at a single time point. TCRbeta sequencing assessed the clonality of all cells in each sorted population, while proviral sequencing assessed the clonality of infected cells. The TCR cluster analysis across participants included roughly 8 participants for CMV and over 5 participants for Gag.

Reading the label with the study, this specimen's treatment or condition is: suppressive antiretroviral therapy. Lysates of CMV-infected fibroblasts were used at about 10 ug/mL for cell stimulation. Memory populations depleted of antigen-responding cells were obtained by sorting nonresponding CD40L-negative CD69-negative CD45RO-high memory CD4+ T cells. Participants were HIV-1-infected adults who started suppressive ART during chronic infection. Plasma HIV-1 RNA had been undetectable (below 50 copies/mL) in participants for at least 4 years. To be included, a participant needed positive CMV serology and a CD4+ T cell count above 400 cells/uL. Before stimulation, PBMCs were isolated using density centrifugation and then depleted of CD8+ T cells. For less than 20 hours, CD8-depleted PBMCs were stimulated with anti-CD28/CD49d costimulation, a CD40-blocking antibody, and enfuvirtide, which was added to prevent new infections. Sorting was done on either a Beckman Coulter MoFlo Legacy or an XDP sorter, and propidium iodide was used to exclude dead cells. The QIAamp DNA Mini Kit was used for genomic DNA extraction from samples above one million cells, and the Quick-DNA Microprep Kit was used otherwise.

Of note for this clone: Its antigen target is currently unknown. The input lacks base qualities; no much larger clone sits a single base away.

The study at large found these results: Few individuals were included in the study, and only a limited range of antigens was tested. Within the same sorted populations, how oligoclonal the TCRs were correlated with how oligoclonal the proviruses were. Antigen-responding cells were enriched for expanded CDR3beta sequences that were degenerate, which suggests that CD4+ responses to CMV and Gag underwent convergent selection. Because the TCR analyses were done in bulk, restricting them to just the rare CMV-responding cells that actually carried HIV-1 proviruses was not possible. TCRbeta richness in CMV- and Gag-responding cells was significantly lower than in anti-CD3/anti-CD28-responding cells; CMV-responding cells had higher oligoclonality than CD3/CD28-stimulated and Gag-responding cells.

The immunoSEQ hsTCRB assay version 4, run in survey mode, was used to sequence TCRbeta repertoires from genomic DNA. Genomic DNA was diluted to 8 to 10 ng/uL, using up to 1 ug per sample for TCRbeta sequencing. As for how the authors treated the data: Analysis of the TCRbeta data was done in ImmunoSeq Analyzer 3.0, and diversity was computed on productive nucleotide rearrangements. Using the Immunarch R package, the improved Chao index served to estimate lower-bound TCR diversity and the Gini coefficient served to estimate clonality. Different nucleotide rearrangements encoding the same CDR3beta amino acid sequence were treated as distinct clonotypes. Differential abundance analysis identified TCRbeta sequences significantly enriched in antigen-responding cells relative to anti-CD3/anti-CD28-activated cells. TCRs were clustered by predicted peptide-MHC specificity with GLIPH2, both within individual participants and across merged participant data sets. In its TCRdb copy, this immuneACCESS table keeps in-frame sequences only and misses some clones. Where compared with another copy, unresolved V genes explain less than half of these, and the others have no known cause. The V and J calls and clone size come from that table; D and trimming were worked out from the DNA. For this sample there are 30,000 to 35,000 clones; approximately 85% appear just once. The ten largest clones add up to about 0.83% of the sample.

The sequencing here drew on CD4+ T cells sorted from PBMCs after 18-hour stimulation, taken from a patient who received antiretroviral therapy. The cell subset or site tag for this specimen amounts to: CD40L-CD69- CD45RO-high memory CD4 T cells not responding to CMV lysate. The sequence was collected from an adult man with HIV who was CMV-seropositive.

The CDR3: CASRRSASGGAPEQFF. The DNA is TGTGCCAGCAGGAGGTCGGCTAGCGGGGGGGCCCCTGAGCAGTTCTTC. The chain uses TRBV6-4 and TRBJ2-1; 12 central nucleotides agree with TRBD2. From V the trimming removes 6 bases and from J it removes 9 bases, while the gene matches leave 12 bases of the junction unaccounted for. CDR1 and CDR2, per the germline V gene, are MRHNA and SNTAGT. From cysteine to phenylalanine, the CDR3 is 16 amino acids long. The CDR3 DNA has 48 bases and is translated from base 1.